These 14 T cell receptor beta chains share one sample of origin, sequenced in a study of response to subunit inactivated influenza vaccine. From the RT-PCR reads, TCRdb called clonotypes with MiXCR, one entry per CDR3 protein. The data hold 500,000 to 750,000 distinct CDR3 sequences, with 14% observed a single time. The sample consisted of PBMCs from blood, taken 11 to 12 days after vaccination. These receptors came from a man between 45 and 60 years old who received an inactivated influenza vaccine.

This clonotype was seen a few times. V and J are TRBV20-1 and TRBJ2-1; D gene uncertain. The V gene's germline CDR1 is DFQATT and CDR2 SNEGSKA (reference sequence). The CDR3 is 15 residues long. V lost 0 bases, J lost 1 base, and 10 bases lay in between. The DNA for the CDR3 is TGCAGTGCTAGAGATGACCGGGTATCCTACAATGAGCAGTTCTTC. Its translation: CSARDDRVSYNEQFF.

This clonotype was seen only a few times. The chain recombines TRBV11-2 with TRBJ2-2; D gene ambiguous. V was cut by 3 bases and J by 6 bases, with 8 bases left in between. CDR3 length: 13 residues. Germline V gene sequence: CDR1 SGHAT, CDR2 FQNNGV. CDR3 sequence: CASSFGFAGELFF. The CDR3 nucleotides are TGTGCCAGCAGCTTTGGCTTCGCCGGGGAGCTGTTTTTT.

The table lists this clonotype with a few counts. The CDR3 is CASSSGEAYEQYF. The CDR3 nucleotides are TGTGCCAGCTCGTCGGGGGAGGCCTACGAGCAGTACTTC. The chain joins TRBV7-6 to TRBJ2-7; possible D gene TRBD2, 6 bases. V was trimmed by 8 bases and J by 2 bases, leaving 13 bases between them. The CDR3 spans 13 residues. Germline CDR1 is SGHVS and CDR2 is FNYEAQ.

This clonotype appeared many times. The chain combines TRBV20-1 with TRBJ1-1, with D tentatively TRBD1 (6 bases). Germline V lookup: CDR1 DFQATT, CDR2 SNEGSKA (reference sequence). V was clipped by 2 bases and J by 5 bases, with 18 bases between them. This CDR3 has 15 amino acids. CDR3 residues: CSARPSGGGRTEAFF. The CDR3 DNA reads TGCAGTGCTAGACCCTCTGGCGGGGGGCGGACTGAAGCTTTCTTT.

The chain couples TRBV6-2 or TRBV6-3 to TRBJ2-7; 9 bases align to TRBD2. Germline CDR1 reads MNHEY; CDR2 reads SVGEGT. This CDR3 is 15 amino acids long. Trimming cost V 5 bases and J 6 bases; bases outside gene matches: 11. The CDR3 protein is CASSDEFSGRSEQYF. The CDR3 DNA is TGTGCCAGCAGTGACGAGTTTAGCGGGAGATCCGAGCAGTACTTC.

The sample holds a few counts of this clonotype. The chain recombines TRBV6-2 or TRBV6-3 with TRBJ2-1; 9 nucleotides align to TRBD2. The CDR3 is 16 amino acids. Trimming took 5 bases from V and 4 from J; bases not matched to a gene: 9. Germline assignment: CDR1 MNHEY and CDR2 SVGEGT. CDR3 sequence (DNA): TGTGCCAGCAGTGAGTTAGCGGGGGCTTTTTACAATGAGCAGTTCTTC. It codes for CASSELAGAFYNEQFF.

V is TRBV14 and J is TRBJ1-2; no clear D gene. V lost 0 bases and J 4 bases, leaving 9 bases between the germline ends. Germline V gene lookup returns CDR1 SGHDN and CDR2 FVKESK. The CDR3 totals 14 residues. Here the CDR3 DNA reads TGTGCCAGCAGCCAAGAACTGGGATCCTATGGCTACACCTTC. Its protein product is CASSQELGSYGYTF.

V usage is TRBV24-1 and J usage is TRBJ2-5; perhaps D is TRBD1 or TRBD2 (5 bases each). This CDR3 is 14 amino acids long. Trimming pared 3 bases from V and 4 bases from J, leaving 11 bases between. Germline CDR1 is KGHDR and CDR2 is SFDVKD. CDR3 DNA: TGTGCCACCAGTGATAATTACGGGGCAGAGACCCAGTACTTC. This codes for CATSDNYGAETQYF.

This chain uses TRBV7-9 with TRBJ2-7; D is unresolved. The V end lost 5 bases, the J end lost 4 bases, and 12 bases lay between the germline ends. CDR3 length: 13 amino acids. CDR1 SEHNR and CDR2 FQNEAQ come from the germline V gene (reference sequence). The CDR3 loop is CASSTAPLYEQYF. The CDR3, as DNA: TGTGCCAGCAGCACTGCGCCCCTATACGAGCAGTACTTC. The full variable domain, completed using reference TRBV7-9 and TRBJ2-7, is DTGVSQNPRHKITKRGQNVTFRCDPISEHNRLYWYRQTLGQGPEFLTYFQNEAQLEKSRLLSDRFSAERPKGSFSTLEIQRTEQGDSAMYLCASSTAPLYEQYFGPGTRLTVT.

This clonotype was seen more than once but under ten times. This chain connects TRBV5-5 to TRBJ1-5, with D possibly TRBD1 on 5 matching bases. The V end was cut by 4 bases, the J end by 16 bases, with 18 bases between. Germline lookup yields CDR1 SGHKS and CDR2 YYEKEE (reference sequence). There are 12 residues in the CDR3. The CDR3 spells CASSHGGRPEHF. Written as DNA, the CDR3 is TGTGCCAGCAGCCATGGGGGGAGGCCGGAACATTTT.

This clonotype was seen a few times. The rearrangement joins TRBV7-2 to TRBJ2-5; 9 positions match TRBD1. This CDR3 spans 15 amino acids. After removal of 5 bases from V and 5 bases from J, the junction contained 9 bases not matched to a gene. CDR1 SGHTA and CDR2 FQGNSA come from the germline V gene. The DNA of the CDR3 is TGTGCCAGCAGCGGCCGGGACAGGGTGACGGAGACCCAGTACTTC. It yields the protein CASSGRDRVTETQYF.

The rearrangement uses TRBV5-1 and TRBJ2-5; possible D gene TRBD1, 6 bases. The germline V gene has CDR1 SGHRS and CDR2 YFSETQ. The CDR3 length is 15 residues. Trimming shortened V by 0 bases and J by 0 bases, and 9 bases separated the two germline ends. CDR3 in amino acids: CASSLDGQYQETQYF. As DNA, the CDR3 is TGCGCCAGCAGCTTGGATGGACAGTACCAAGAGACCCAGTACTTC. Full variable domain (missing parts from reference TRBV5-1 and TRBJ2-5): KAGVTQTPRYLIKTRGQQVTLSCSPISGHRSVSWYQQTPGQGLQFLFEYFSETQRNKGNFPGRFSGRQFSNSRSEMNVSTLELGDSALYLCASSLDGQYQETQYFGPGTRLLVL.

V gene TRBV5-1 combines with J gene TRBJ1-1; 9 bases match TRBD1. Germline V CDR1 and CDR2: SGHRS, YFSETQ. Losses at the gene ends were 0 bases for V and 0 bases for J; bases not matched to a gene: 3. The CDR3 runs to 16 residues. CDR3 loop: CASSLVGQGMNTEAFF. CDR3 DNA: TGCGCCAGCAGCTTGGTGGGACAGGGAATGAACACTGAAGCTTTCTTT.

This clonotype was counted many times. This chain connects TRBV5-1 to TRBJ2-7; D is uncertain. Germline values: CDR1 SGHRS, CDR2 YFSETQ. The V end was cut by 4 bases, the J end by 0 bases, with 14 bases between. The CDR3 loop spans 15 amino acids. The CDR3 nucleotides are TGCGCCAGCAGCCCCATGGGGATTAGCTCCTACGAGCAGTACTTC. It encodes CASSPMGISSYEQYF.